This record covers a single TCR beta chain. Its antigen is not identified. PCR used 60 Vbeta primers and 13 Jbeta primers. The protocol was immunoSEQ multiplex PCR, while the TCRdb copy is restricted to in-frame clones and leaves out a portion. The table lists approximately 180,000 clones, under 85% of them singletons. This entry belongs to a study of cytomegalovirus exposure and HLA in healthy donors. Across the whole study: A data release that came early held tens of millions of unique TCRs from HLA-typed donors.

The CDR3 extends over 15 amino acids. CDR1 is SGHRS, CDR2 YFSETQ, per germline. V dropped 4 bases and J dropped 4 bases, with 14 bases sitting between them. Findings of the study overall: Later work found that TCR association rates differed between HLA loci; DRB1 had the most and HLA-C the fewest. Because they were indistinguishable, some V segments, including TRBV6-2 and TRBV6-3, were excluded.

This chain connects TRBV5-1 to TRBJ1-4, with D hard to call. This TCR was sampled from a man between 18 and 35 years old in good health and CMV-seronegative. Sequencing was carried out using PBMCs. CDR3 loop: CASSPRPDLNEKLFF. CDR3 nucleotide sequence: TGCGCCAGCAGCCCGCGGCCTGATCTTAATGAAAAACTGTTTTTT.